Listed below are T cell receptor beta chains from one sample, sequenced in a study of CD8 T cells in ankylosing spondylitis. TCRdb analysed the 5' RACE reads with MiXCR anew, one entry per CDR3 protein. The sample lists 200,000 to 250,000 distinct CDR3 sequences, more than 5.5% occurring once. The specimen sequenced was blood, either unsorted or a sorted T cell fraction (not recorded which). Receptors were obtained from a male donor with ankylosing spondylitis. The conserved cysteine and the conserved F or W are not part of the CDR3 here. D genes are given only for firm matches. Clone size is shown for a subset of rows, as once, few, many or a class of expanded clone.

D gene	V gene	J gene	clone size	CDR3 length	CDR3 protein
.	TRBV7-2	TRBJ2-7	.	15	ASSFATTRLISYEQY
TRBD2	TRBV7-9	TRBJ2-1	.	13	ASSLTLAGVDEQF
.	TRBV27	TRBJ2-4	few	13	ASRDGALAKNIQY
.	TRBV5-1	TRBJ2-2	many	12	ASSLSQGTGELF
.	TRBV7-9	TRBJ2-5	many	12	ASSSPANQETQY
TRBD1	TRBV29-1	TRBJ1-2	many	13	SVEVARTGDYGYT
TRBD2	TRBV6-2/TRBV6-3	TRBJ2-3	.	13	ASSMVAGVEDTQY
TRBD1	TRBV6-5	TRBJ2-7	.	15	ASSYGPPRDRIYEQY
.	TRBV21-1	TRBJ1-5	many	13	ASQGRPGEDQPQH
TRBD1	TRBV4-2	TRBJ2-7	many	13	ASSQLSRGPYEQY
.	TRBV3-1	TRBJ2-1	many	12	ASSQADGGNEQF
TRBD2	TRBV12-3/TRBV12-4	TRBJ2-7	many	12	ASTWTSANYEQY
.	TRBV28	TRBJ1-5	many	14	ASKGDLNFLNQPQH
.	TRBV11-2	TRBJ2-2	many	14	ASSLTPGLDTGELF
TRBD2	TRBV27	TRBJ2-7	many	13	ASSFGTSGRAEQY
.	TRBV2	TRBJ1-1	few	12	ASSDRGSNTEAF
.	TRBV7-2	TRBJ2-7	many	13	ASSLETGLSYEQY
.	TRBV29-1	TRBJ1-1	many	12	SVGGVRGRTEAF
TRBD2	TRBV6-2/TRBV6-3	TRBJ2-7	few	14	ASSYSLASGSYEQY
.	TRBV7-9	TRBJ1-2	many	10	ASRYGAGGYT
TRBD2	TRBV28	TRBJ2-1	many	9	ASSFTGGQF
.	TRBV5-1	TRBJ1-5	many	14	ASLSFSGRDNQPQH
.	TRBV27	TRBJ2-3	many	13	ARDGPRNSTDTQY
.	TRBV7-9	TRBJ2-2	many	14	ASSTKPVEGTGELF
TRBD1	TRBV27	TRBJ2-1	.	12	ASGDRGPYNEQF
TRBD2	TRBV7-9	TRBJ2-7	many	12	ATVTSGRGREQY
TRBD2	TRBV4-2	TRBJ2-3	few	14	ASSQRTSGPTDTQY
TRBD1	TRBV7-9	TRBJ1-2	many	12	ASSPPGTGVGIT
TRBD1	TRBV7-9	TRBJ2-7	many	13	ASSLSDRPSYEQY
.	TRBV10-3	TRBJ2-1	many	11	AISESRANEQF
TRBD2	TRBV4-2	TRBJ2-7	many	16	ASSQVFKGGSNPYEQY
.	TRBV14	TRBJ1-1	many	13	ASSQDRGATTEAF
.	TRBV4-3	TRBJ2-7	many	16	ASSQDLSGPKMSYEQY
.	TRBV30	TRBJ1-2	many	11	AWSVGRGYGYT
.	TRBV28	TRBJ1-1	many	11	ASGVAGNTEAF
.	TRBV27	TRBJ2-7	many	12	ASSYAGQPYEQY
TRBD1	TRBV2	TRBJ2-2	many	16	ASSPSGTGAVLSGELF
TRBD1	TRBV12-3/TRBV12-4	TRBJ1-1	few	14	ASSDLQGIMNTEAF
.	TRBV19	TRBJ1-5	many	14	ASSTLLAGGNQPQH
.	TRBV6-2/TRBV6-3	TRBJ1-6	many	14	ASSPPGVFGRSPLH
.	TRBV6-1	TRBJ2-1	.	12	ASSRYSSYNEQF
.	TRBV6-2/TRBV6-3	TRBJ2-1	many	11	ASSYSKYNEQF
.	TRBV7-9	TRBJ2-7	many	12	ASSLGLTPYEQY
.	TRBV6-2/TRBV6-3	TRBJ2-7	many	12	ASSFGTAGYEQY
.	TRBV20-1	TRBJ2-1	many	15	SARDPSVRGPKNEQF
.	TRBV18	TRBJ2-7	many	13	ASSFSDRSSYEQY
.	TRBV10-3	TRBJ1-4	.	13	AISEGRGRDEKLF
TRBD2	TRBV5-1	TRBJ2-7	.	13	ASSLEPSGVLEQY
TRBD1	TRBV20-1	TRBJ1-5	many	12	SALTGGPNQPQH
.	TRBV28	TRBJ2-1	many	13	ASIPSQGTGNEQF
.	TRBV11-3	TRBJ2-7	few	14	ASSKRKPRSSYEQY
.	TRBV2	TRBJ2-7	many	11	ASSFAGYGEQY
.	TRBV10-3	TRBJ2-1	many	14	AISESQQHLYNEQF
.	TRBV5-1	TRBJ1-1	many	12	ASSYRDGRREAF
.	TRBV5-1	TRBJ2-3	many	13	ASSSAEALTDTQY
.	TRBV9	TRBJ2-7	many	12	ASSVEGQTYEQY
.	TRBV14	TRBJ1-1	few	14	ASSPVTPLSKTEAF